A single count supports the clone carrying this T cell receptor (beta chain). Its antigen is undetermined. Full-length variable regions came from constant-region reverse primers plus semi-nested Nested Universal Primer A PCR. TCRdb re-called the 5' RACE reads through MiXCR, storing one row per CDR3 protein. The table shows around 11,000 distinct CDR3 sequences, with about 51% occurring only once. Naive CD4+ cells had CD25+ Tregs removed. Findings of the study overall: Greatest tumor Treg TCR overlap was with tumor naive CD4+ cells. Tumor memory CD4+ T cell TCR gene usage was found to cluster with blood and lymph node memory CD4+ cells and with lymph node naive CD4+ cells.

Looked up from germline, CDR1 is MNHEY and CDR2 is SVGAGI. There are 16 residues in the CDR3. V dropped 6 bases and J dropped 4 bases, with 19 bases sitting between them. Specimen: tumor-infiltrating naive CD4+ T cells sorted from the breast tumor. Sample subset: naive CD4+ T cells, CD4+CD45RA+CD25-. The chain recombines TRBV6-5 with TRBJ1-5; possibly TRBD1 for D (6 bases). The TCR comes from a female donor with breast cancer. As DNA, the CDR3 is TGTGCCAGCAGGAAAAGGGGGGCGCCGACTAATCAGCCCCAGCATTTT. This codes for CASRKRGAPTNQPQHF.